This TCR beta chain was identified during a study of CD8 T cells in ankylosing spondylitis. Overall study results and limits: Apparently characteristic of ankylosing spondylitis blood was a TCR beta motif (eight highly homologous variants).

Comment on this clonotype: What it recognizes is unknown.

In making TCR beta libraries, quantitative 5'-RACE with molecular barcodes was used. One entry per CDR3 protein, called by TCRdb with MiXCR from the 5' RACE reads. The table shows some 87,000 distinct CDR3 sequences, with around 30% occurring only once. The ends were cut back, 3 bases at V and 8 bases at J, with 9 bases in the middle. In germline, CDR1 is SGHTA, CDR2 FQGTGA. The CDR3 totals 12 residues. This chain uses TRBV7-3 with TRBJ2-3; possibly TRBD2 for D (6 bases). The material sequenced was blood, either unsorted or a sorted T cell fraction (not recorded which). The receptor was isolated from a male donor with ankylosing spondylitis or in good health (not recorded which). The CDR3 DNA is TGTGCCAGCAGCTTGCAGGAGGGTACGCAGTATTTT. Residues: CASSLQEGTQYF.